Sequencing of this TCR beta chain was carried out in a study of siplizumab effects on memory and regulatory T cells. CDR1 and CDR2 from the germline V gene are LNHDA and SQIVND (reference sequence). V lost 3 bases and J 4 bases, leaving 9 bases between the germline ends. CDR3 length: 13 residues. Here immunoSEQ multiplex PCR was the method, and the copy in TCRdb shows in-frame clones only, minus some. The sample consists of 45,000 to 60,000 clones, roughly nine tenths of them appearing once. This clonotype was obtained from a human donor in good health. J is TRBJ1-1 and V is TRBV19; D gene unclear. Sequenced sample: naive CD8+ T cells sorted from blood. The CDR3 here is CASSIGWGTEAFF. DNA for the CDR3: TGTGCCAGTAGTATCGGCTGGGGCACTGAAGCTTTCTTT. Combining the CDR3 with reference TRBV19 and TRBJ1-1 gives the whole variable domain DGGITQSPKYLFRKEGQNVTLSCEQNLNHDAMYWYRQDPGQGLRLIYYSQIVNDFQKGDIAEGYSVSREKKESFPLTVTSAQKNPTAFYLCASSIGWGTEAFFGQGTRLTVV.